A single T cell receptor (beta chain) is shown here with its context. Its antigen target is currently unknown. No much larger clonotype is one base removed from it; base qualities were not supplied. The sample comes from a study of blood T cell repertoires in COVID-19 (dated by TCRdb to between 2020 and 2021). Regarding the study in general: Samples from collaborators originated in the United States, Italy and Spain and spanned both the acute and convalescent phases of COVID-19. The repertoires were made available in a free public database intended to serve as a resource for research on the immune response to SARS-CoV-2. The prospective study material was composed of cDNA or gDNA derived from T cells, B-cell-depleted T cells, or PBMCs. HLA class I and class II types, where available, came from metadata supplied by the sample provider rather than from assay-based typing. Nearly every sample came with metadata listing a de-identified subject ID, COVID-19 status, age in years and sex. Subjects who had been exposed to COVID-19, were actively infected with it, or had recovered from it provided the deeply sampled blood TCRbeta repertoires that made up the dataset. The samples were drawn from two sources: the first 160 participants of the ongoing ImmuneRACE study, and fewer than 1,500 subjects contributed by 6 global collaborators.

The CDR3, cysteine through phenylalanine, is 14 amino acids long. Only CDR3 DNA is held: 42 bases, read in frame from base 1. V loses 2 bases at its end and J loses 5 bases; junction bases beyond the gene matches: 4. For CDR1 and CDR2, the germline V gene lists MNHEY and SVGEGT. TCRbeta CDR3 regions were amplified from genomic DNA by means of the immunoSEQ Assay, a bias-controlled multiplex PCR. The original methods were these. Nucleated cell counts per sample were estimated from amplification of reference gene primers within the assay. To quantify the absolute abundance of each unique TCRbeta CDR3 rearrangement, sequence reads were collapsed and filtered. For each sample, productive Simpson clonality was calculated as the square root of Simpson's diversity index over productive rearrangements. As stored in TCRdb, this immuneACCESS dataset retains in-frame rearrangements with V and J assigned. A fraction of the clones does not appear; measured against another copy, unresolved V genes explain less than half of the discrepancy, and the remainder lacks a known reason. The V and J calls and clone size come from that table; D and trimming were worked out from the DNA. Within this sample are fewer than 300,000 clones, with roughly 90% of them counted one time only. The top ten hold around 12% of the sample.

Results and caveats for the whole study, not just this receptor: Clinical and demographic metadata were provided uncurated, with the amount varying by source and participant.

One collaborating source in Seattle enrolled patients during active infection and followed them longitudinally through the course of disease. Collaborating institutions collected whole blood in K2EDTA tubes following their own protocols. For TCRbeta analysis, collaborator samples were shipped as frozen whole blood, as isolated PBMCs, or as DNA extracted from either sample type. Recombination connected TRBV6-2 or TRBV6-3 to TRBJ2-7; TRBD1 fits 9 bases in the junction. The sample comprised peripheral blood. The clonotype originates from a woman aged 25 to 39 with COVID-19, enrolled during active disease. The DNA is TGTGCCAGCAGTTACGTTGACAGGGGGAACGAGCAGTACTTC. Protein translation: CASSYVDRGNEQYF.